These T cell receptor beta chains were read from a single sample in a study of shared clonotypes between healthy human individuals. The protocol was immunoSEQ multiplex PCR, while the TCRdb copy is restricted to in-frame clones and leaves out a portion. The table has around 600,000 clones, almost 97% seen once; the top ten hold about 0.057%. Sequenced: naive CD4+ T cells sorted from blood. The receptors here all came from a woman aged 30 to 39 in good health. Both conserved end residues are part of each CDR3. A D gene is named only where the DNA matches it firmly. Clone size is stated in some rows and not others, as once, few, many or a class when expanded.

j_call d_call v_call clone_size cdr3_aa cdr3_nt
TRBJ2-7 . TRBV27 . CASSSLLARNGEQYF TGTGCCAGCAGTTCCCTACTAGCCAGGAACGGCGAGCAGTACTTC
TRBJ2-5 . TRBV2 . CASSLRNLQETQYF TGTGCCAGCAGCCTCAGGAATCTTCAAGAGACCCAGTACTTC
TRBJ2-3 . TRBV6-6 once CASSYRGWDTQYF TGTGCCAGCAGTTACCGGGGGTGGGATACGCAGTATTTT
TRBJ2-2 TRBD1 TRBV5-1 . CASSLGGPRRTGSTGELFF TGCGCCAGCAGCTTGGGGGGACCCCGGAGGACAGGGAGCACCGGGGAGCTGTTTTTT
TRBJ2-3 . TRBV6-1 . CASSESGFPTDTQYF TGTGCCAGCAGTGAAAGCGGATTCCCCACAGATACGCAGTATTTT
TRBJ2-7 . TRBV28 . CASSVYRYEQYF TGTGCCAGCAGTGTCTACAGATACGAGCAGTACTTC
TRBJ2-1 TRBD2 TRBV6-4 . CASSAQGLAGYNEQFF TGTGCCAGCAGTGCTCAGGGACTAGCGGGATACAATGAGCAGTTCTTC
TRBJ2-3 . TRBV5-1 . CASSPTTSTDTQYF TGCGCCAGCAGCCCGACTACGAGCACAGATACGCAGTATTTT
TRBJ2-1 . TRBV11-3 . CAKRARDRSYNEQFF TGTGCCAAACGGGCCCGGGACCGCTCCTACAATGAGCAGTTCTTC
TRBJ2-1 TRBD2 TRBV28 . CASRTSGSMNEQFF TGTGCCAGCAGGACTAGCGGGAGTATGAATGAGCAGTTCTTC
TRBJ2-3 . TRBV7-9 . CASSSTWGITDTQYF TGTGCCAGCAGCAGCACTTGGGGGATCACAGATACGCAGTATTTT
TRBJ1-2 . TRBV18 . CASSLPQGRRDYGYTF TGTGCCAGCTCACTCCCCCAAGGGCGTAGGGACTATGGCTACACCTTC
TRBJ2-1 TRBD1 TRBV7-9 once CASSYNYRGREFF TGTGCCAGCAGCTATAACTACAGGGGTAGGGAGTTCTTC
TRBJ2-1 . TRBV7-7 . CASSLVTGELTEQFF TGTGCCAGCAGCTTAGTAACGGGAGAATTGACTGAGCAGTTCTTC
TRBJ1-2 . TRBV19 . CASSGTRNYGYTF TGTGCCAGTAGCGGAACCCGGAACTATGGCTACACCTTC
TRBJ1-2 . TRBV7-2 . CASSITGTNYGYTF TGTGCCAGCAGCATAACCGGGACAAACTATGGCTACACCTTC
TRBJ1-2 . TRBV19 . CASSSLTNYGYTF TGTGCCAGTAGTTCCCTAACCAACTATGGCTACACCTTC
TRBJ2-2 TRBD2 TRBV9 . CASSVVTSGTNGELFF TGTGCCAGCAGCGTAGTAACTAGCGGGACCAACGGGGAGCTGTTTTTT
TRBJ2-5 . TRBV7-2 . CASSLDERLETQYF TGTGCCAGCAGCTTAGATGAGCGTCTAGAGACCCAGTACTTC
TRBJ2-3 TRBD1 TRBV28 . CASSSKGTGSRTQYF TGTGCCAGCAGCTCTAAAGGGACAGGGTCCCGTACGCAGTATTTT
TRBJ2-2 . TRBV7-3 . CASRLRMNTGELFF TGTGCCAGCAGACTTAGAATGAACACCGGGGAGCTGTTTTTT
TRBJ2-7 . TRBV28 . CASRPDGYSSYEQYF TGTGCCAGCAGGCCTGATGGCTATAGCTCCTACGAGCAGTACTTC
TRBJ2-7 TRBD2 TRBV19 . CASSQLAGVSYEQYF TGTGCCAGTAGCCAACTAGCGGGAGTCTCCTACGAGCAGTACTTC
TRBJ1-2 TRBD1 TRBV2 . CASSAVGQGTPHDGYTF TGTGCCAGCAGCGCCGTGGGACAGGGTACTCCGCATGACGGCTACACCTTC
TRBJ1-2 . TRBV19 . CASSMNFRLTSYGYTF TGTGCCAGTAGTATGAATTTTCGACTCACCTCCTATGGCTACACCTTC
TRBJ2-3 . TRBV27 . CASSLSLTDTQYF TGTGCCAGCAGTTTATCGTTAACAGATACGCAGTATTTT
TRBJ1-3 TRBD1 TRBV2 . CASSPQGQRIPFSGNTIYF TGTGCCAGCAGTCCCCAGGGACAGCGAATTCCCTTCTCTGGAAACACCATATATTTT
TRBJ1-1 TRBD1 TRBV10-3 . CAMQTGVNTEAFF TGTGCCATGCAAACAGGGGTCAACACTGAAGCTTTCTTT
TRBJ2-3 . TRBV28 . CASNEVVNSPTDTQYF TGTGCCAGCAACGAAGTCGTTAATAGCCCCACAGATACGCAGTATTTT
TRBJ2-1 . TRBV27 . CASSLTGKGLAKFTEQFF TGTGCCAGCAGTTTAACGGGCAAGGGTCTAGCTAAGTTCACTGAGCAGTTCTTC
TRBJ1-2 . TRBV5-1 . CASSSLPRERYGYTF TGCGCCAGCAGCTCTCTCCCTAGAGAGCGCTATGGCTACACCTTC
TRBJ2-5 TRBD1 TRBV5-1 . CASSFGQGRQETQYF TGCGCCAGCAGCTTCGGACAGGGGAGGCAAGAGACCCAGTACTTC
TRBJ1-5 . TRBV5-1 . CASSLVRYSNQPQHF TGCGCCAGCAGCTTGGTGCGGTATAGCAATCAGCCCCAGCATTTT
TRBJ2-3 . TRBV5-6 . CASSRDGAEGTDTQYF TGTGCCAGCAGCCGGGACGGAGCGGAGGGGACAGATACGCAGTATTTT
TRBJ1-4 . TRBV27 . CASSLSVGSGEKLFF TGTGCCAGCAGTTTATCTGTCGGGAGCGGGGAAAAACTGTTTTTT
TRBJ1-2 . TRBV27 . CASSFSQHYGYTF TGTGCCAGCAGTTTCTCTCAGCACTATGGCTACACCTTC
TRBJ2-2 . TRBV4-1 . CASSQDPRSGELFF TGCGCCAGCAGCCAAGACCCCAGGTCAGGGGAGCTGTTTTTT
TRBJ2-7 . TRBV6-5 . CASSSPGGGTYF TGTGCCAGCAGTTCTCCGGGCGGCGGCACCTACTTC
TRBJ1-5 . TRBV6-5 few CASRKLTGGPGPQHF TGTGCCAGCAGAAAACTGACAGGCGGCCCTGGGCCCCAGCATTTT
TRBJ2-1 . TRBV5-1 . CASRGAGIDNEQFF TGCGCCAGCAGGGGGGCAGGGATCGACAATGAGCAGTTCTTC